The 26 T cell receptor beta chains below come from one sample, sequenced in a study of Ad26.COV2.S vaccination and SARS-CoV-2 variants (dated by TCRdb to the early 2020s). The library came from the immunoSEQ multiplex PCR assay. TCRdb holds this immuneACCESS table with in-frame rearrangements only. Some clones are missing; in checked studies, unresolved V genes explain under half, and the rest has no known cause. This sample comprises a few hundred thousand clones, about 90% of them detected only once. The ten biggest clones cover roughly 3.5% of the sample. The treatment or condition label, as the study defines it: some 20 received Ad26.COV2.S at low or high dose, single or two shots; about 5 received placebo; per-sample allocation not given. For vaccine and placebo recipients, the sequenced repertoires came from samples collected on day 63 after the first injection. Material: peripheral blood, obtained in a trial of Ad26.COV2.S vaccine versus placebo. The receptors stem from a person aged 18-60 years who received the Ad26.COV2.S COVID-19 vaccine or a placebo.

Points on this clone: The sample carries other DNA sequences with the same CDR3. In DNA, the CDR3 is TGTGCCAGCAGCCACCGGGACAGCTCCTACGAGCAGTACTTC. It codes for CASSHRDSSYEQYF. This chain uses TRBV3-1 (or the pseudogene TRBV3-2) with TRBJ2-7, with 7 bases identical to TRBD1. The J segment lost 0 bases and the V segment lost 3 bases, leaving 2 bases of the junction unmatched. CDR1 LGHDT and CDR2 YNNKEL come from the germline V gene (reference sequence). The CDR3 has 14 amino acids.

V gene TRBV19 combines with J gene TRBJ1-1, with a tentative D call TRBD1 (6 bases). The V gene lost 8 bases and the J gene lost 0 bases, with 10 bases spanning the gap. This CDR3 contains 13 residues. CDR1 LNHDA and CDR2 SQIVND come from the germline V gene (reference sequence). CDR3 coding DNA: TGTGCCAGTGGACAGCAAATGAACACTGAAGCTTTCTTT. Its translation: CASGQQMNTEAFF.

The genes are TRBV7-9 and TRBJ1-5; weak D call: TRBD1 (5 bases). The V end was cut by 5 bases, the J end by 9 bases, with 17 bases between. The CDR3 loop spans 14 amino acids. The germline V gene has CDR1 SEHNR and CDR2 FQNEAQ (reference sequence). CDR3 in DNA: TGTGCCAGCAGCACCCAAGACAGCGCAGGGCCCCAGCATTTT. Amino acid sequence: CASSTQDSAGPQHF.

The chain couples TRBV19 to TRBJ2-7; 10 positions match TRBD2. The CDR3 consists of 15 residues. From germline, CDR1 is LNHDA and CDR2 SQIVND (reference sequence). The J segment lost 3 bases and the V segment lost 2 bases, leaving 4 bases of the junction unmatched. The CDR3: CASSITAGGFYEQYF. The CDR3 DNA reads TGTGCCAGTAGTATAACAGCGGGGGGGTTCTACGAGCAGTACTTC.

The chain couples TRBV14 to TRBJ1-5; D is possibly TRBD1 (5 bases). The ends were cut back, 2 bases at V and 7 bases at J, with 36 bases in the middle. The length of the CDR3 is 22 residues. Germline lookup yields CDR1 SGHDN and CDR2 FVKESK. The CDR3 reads CASSQNFDLRSELHTQGQPQHF. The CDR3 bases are TGTGCCAGCAGCCAAAATTTCGATCTCCGATCAGAACTGCACACCCAGGGACAGCCCCAGCATTTT.

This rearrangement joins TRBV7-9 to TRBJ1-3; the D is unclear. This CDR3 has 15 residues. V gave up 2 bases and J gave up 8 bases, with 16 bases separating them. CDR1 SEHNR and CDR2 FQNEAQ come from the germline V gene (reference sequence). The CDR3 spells CASSLQSRDVYTIYF. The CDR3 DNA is TGTGCCAGCAGCTTACAGTCTCGGGATGTCTACACCATATATTTT.

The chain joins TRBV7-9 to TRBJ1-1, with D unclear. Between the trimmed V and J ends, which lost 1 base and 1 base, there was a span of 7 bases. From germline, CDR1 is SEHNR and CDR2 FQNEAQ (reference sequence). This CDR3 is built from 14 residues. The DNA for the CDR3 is TGTGCCAGCAGCTTAGTCCTAGGGAACACTGAAGCTTTCTTT. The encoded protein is CASSLVLGNTEAFF.

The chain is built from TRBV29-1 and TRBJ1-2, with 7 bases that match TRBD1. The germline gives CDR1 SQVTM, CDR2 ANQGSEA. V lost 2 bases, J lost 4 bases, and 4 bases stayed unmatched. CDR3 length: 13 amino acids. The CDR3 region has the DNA TGCAGCGTTGAAAGGGACAGCCTCTATGGCTACACCTTC. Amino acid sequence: CSVERDSLYGYTF.

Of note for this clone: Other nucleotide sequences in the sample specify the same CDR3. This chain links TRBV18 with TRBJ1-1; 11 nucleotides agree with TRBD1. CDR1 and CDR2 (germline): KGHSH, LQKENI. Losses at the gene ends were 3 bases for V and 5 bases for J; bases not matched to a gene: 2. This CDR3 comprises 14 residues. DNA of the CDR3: TGTGCCAGCTCACCGGGACAGGGGGGGACTGAAGCTTTCTTT. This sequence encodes CASSPGQGGTEAFF.

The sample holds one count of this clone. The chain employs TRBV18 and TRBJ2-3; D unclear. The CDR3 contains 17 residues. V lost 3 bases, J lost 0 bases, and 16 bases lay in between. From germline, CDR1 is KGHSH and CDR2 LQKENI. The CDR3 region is CASSPTPPASSTDTQYF. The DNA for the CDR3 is TGTGCCAGCTCACCCACTCCACCCGCCTCTAGCACAGATACGCAGTATTTT.

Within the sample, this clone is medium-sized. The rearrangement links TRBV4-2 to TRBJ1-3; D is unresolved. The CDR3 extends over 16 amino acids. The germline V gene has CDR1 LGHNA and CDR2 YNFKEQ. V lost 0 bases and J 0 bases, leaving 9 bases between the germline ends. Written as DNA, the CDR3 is TGTGCCAGCAGCCAAGAGGGGTTTAGCTCTGGAAACACCATATATTTT. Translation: CASSQEGFSSGNTIYF.

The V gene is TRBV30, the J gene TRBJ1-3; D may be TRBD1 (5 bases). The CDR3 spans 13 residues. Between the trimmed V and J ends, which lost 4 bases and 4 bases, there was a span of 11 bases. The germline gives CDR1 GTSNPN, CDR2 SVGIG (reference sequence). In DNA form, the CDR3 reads TGTGCCTGGAACGGGGCCTTGGGAAACACCATATATTTT. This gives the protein CAWNGALGNTIYF.

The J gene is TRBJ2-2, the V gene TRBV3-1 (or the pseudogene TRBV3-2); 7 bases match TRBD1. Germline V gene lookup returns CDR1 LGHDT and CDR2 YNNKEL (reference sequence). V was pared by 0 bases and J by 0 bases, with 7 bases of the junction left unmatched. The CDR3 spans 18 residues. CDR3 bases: TGTGCCAGCAGCCAAGATCGGGGCAGGGGGTCGAACACCGGGGAGCTGTTTTTT. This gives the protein CASSQDRGRGSNTGELFF.

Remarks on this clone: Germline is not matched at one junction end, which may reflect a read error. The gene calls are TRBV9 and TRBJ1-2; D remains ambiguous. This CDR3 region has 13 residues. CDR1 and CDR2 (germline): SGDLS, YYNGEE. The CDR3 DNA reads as TGTGCCGGCAGCCCCCCGATTCTAGTAGGCTACACCTTC. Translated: CAGSPPILVGYTF.

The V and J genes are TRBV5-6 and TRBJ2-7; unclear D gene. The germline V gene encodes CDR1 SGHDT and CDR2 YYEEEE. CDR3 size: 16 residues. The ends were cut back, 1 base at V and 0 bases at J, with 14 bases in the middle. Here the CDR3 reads CASSLYLPYTSYEQYF. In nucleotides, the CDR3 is TGTGCCAGCAGCTTGTACCTTCCCTACACCTCCTACGAGCAGTACTTC.

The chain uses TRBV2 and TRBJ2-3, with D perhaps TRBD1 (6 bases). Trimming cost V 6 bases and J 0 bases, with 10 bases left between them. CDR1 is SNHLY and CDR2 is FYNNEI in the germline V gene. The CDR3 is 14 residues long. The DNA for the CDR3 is TGTGCCAGCAGCCAGGGGCGGAGCACAGATACGCAGTATTTT. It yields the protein CASSQGRSTDTQYF.

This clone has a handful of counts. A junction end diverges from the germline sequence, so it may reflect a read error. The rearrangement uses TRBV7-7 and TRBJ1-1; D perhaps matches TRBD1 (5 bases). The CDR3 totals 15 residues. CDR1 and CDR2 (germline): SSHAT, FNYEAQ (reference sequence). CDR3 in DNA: TGTGCTAGCAGCTTATATACGGGGGTCAACACTGAAGCTTTCTTT. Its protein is CASSLYTGVNTEAFF.

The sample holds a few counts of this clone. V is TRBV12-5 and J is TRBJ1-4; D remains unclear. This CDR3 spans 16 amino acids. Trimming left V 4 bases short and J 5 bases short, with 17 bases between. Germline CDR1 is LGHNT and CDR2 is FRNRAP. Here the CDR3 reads CASGSNPGRTNEKLFF. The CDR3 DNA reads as TGTGCTAGTGGTTCGAACCCCGGACGGACGAATGAAAAACTGTTTTTT.

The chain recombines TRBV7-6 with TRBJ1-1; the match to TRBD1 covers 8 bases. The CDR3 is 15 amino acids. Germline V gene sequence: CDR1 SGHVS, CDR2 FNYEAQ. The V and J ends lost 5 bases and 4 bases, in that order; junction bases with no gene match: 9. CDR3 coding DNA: TGTGCCAGCAGCCCGCCGACAGGGGAGGGCACTGAAGCTTTCTTT. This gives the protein CASSPPTGEGTEAFF.

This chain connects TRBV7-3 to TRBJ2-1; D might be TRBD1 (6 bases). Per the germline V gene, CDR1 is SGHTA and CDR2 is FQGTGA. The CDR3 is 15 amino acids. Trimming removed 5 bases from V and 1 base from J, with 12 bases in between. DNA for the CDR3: TGTGCCAGCAGCAGAGGGACAAATTCCTACAATGAGCAGTTCTTC. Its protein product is CASSRGTNSYNEQFF.

For the CDR3, the DNA is TGTGCCAGCAGGGGACAGGTCGCCTACAATGAGCAGTTCTTC. Protein product: CASRGQVAYNEQFF. V and J are TRBV6-5 and TRBJ2-1; 8 positions match TRBD1. V shed 6 bases and J 2 bases; nucleotides not matched to a gene: 3. The CDR3 spans 14 residues. Germline V lookup: CDR1 MNHEY, CDR2 SVGAGI.

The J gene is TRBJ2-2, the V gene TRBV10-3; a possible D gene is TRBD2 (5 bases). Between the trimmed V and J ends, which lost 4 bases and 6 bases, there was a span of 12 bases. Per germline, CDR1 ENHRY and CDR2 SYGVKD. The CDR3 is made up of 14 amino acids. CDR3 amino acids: CAISGNNGAGELFF. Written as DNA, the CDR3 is TGTGCCATCAGTGGTAACAACGGGGCCGGGGAGCTGTTTTTT.

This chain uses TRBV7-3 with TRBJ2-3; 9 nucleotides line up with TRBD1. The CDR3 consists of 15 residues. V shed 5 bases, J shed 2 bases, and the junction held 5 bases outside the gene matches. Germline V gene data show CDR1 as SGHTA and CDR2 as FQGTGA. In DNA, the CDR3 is TGTGCCAGCAGCCCCGGACAGGGGACCACAGATACGCAGTATTTT. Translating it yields CASSPGQGTTDTQYF. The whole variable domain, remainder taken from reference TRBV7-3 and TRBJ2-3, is GAGVSQTPSNKVTEKGKYVELRCDPISGHTALYWYRQSLGQGPEFLIYFQGTGAADDSGLPNDRFFAVRPEGSVSTLKIQRTERGDSAVYLCASSPGQGTTDTQYFGPGTRLTVL.

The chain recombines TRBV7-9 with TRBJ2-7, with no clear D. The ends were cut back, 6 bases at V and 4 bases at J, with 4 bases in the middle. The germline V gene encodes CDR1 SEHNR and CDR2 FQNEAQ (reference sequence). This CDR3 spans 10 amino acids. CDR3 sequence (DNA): TGTGCCAGCAGTGGTTACGAGCAGTACTTC. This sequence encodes CASSGYEQYF.

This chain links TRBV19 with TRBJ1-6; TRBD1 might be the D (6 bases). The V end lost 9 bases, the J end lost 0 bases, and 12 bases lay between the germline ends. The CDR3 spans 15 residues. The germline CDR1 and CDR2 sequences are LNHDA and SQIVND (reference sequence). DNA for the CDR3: TGTGCCAGCAGACAGGCTAGCTCCTATAATTCACCCCTCCACTTT. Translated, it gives CASRQASSYNSPLHF.

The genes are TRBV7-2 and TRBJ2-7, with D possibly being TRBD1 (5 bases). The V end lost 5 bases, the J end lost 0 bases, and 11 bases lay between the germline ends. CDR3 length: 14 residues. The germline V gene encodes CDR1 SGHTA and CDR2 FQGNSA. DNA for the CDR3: TGTGCCAGCAGCATACAGGAAAGCTCCTACGAGCAGTACTTC. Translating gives CASSIQESSYEQYF.